The 30 T cell receptor beta chains below come from one sample, sequenced in a study of CD4 T cells in relation to SARS-CoV-2 and coronaviruses. CD4+ T cells from unexposed donors were obtained before the COVID-19 pandemic (2011-2018). Profiling relied on immunoSEQ multiplex PCR, and the TCRdb table lists in-frame clones only, not all of them. The sample records around 65,000 clones, about 87% being singletons. The sequenced material came from memory CD4+ T cells from PBMCs. These receptors were taken from a human donor in good health.

The chain recombines TRBV5-1 with TRBJ2-1; TRBD2 matches at 8 bases. CDR1 and CDR2 (germline): SGHRS, YFSETQ. The CDR3 runs 17 residues. V was clipped by 4 bases and J by 4 bases; unmatched bases: 13. CDR3 bases: TGCGCCAGCAGCCGGACACCGGGACTAGGAAGATACAATGAGCAGTTCTTC. It specifies CASSRTPGLGRYNEQFF.

This clone was seen just once. The chain joins TRBV28 to TRBJ2-2, with D perhaps matching TRBD1 (6 bases). The CDR3 totals 15 residues. Germline V gene data show CDR1 as MDHEN and CDR2 as SYDVKM. Here the CDR3 reads CASGSLGGGTGELFF. The CDR3 DNA sequence: TGTGCTTCAGGGAGTCTAGGGGGTGGCACCGGGGAGCTGTTTTTT.

The J gene is TRBJ1-2, the V gene TRBV11-2; a possible D gene is TRBD1 (6 bases). The CDR3 is made up of 16 amino acids. V gave up 5 bases and J gave up 6 bases, with 22 bases separating them. Looked up from germline, CDR1 is SGHAT and CDR2 is FQNNGV. CDR3 sequence reads: CASSPQQGRSSHGYTF. CDR3 DNA: TGTGCCAGCAGCCCCCAACAGGGCCGGTCGTCGCATGGCTACACCTTC.

This rearrangement joins TRBV12-3 or TRBV12-4 to TRBJ2-5; 7 nucleotides align to TRBD1. This CDR3 has 13 residues. V trimming: 5 bases; J trimming: 4 bases; junction bases outside the gene matches: 4. As DNA, the CDR3 is TGTGCCAGCAGTCCAGGACAGGTAGAGACCCAGTACTTC. Protein sequence: CASSPGQVETQYF.

This clone was detected a few times. The chain recombines TRBV28 with TRBJ1-5, with TRBD1 identical over 9 bases. After removal of 4 bases from V and 5 bases from J, the junction contained 9 bases not matched to a gene. Per germline, CDR1 MDHEN and CDR2 SYDVKM. The CDR3 has 16 residues. The CDR3 reads CASSSTRQGVYQPQHF. The DNA of the CDR3 is TGTGCCAGCAGTTCTACCCGACAGGGGGTGTATCAGCCCCAGCATTTT. Filled out from reference TRBV28 and TRBJ1-5, the complete variable domain reads DVKVTQSSRYLVKRTGEKVFLECVQDMDHENMFWYRQDPGLGLRLIYFSYDVKMKEKGDIPEGYSVSREKKERFSLILESASTNQTSMYLCASSSTRQGVYQPQHFGDGTRLSIL.

The rearrangement uses TRBV2 and TRBJ1-2; tentative D call: TRBD1 (5 bases). The CDR3 is 17 residues long. The V and J ends lost 3 bases and 6 bases respectively, with 23 bases between them. From germline, CDR1 is SNHLY and CDR2 FYNNEI. CDR3 bases: TGTGCCAGCAGTGAGGAGGCCCCGGGACTATTGTCCGATGGCTACACCTTC. This gives the protein CASSEEAPGLLSDGYTF.

The chain joins TRBV28 to TRBJ1-1; the D gene is possibly TRBD1 (6 bases). This CDR3 region has 14 residues. Germline values: CDR1 MDHEN, CDR2 SYDVKM. V lost 1 base, J lost 10 bases, and 16 bases lay in between. In DNA, the CDR3 is TGTGCCAGCAGTTTATTGTACAGGGATATTTCAGCTTTCTTT. Translating gives CASSLLYRDISAFF.

This clone was recorded a few times. The sample holds other DNA sequences that translate to the same CDR3. The genes are TRBV5-1 and TRBJ2-7, with D uncertain. The V end was cut by 0 bases, the J end by 0 bases, with 7 bases between. Germline V gene lookup returns CDR1 SGHRS and CDR2 YFSETQ. The CDR3 loop spans 14 amino acids. The CDR3 reads CASSLGLSSYEQYF. As DNA, the CDR3 is TGCGCCAGCAGCTTGGGATTGAGCTCCTACGAGCAGTACTTC.

The V and J genes are TRBV7-9 and TRBJ2-5; D is perhaps TRBD2 (5 bases). Between the trimmed V and J ends, which lost 3 bases and 4 bases, there was a span of 9 bases. The CDR3 extends over 13 amino acids. Germline V gene sequence: CDR1 SEHNR, CDR2 FQNEAQ (reference sequence). CDR3 sequence: CASSLRAGETQYF. CDR3 DNA: TGTGCCAGCAGCTTGAGGGCGGGAGAGACCCAGTACTTC.

The CDR3 bases are TGTGCCAGCAGCCCCCGCAGGGGGCCCGAAGAGACCCAGTACTTC. Translated: CASSPRRGPEETQYF. The chain carries TRBV7-4 and TRBJ2-5, with 8 bases identical to TRBD1. The germline V gene encodes CDR1 SGHVT and CDR2 SQSDAQ. The CDR3 is 15 residues long. After removal of 5 bases from V and 3 bases from J, the junction contained 8 bases not matched to a gene. The variable domain in full, completed from reference TRBV7-4 and TRBJ2-5, reads GAGVSQSPRYKVAKRGRDVALRCDSISGHVTLYWYRQTLGQGSEVLTYSQSDAQRDKSGRPSGRFSAERPERSVSTLKIQRTEQGDSAVYLCASSPRRGPEETQYFGPGTRLLVL.

The genes are TRBV5-1 and TRBJ2-3, with 8 bases fitting TRBD2. J gave up 4 bases and V 3 bases, and 10 bases lay outside the gene matches. The CDR3 runs to 16 residues. The V gene's germline CDR1 is SGHRS and CDR2 YFSETQ. Written as DNA, the CDR3 is TGCGCCAGCAGCTATACCAATAGCGGGGCCGCAGATACGCAGTATTTT. Residues: CASSYTNSGAADTQYF. Using reference TRBV5-1 and TRBJ2-3 for the parts outside the CDR3, the full variable domain is KAGVTQTPRYLIKTRGQQVTLSCSPISGHRSVSWYQQTPGQGLQFLFEYFSETQRNKGNFPGRFSGRQFSNSRSEMNVSTLELGDSALYLCASSYTNSGAADTQYFGPGTRLTVL.

The chain combines TRBV11-2 with TRBJ2-3, with 11 bases that match TRBD2. After removal of 1 base from V and 2 bases from J, the junction contained 5 bases not matched to a gene. There are 17 residues in the CDR3. Germline CDR1 and CDR2: SGHAT and FQNNGV. CDR3 bases: TGTGCCAGCAGCTTAGTTGTAGCGGGGGGGCTCACAGATACGCAGTATTTT. Protein sequence: CASSLVVAGGLTDTQYF.

This rearrangement joins TRBV5-1 to TRBJ1-1, with D hard to call. The germline gives CDR1 SGHRS, CDR2 YFSETQ. The CDR3 totals 16 residues. Trimming took 4 bases from V and 3 from J, leaving 19 bases between them. Written as DNA, the CDR3 is TGCGCCAGCAGCCCCTATAGGGTTTTACCGCACACTGAAGCTTTCTTT. Amino acids: CASSPYRVLPHTEAFF.

This clone was detected a few times. The chain combines TRBV6-6 with TRBJ2-7; D might be TRBD1 or TRBD2, each matching 7 bases. The CDR3 runs 14 residues. The germline gives CDR1 MNHNY, CDR2 SVGAGI (reference sequence). V lost 5 bases and J lost 2, with 13 bases in between. The CDR3: CASSTQGGAYEQYF. CDR3 DNA sequence: TGTGCCAGCAGTACTCAGGGGGGGGCCTACGAGCAGTACTTC.

Here the CDR3 reads CASSQEGAGEKLFF. In DNA, the CDR3 is TGCGCCAGCAGCCAAGAGGGGGCGGGTGAAAAACTGTTTTTT. The genes are TRBV4-3 and TRBJ1-4; maybe TRBD1 (6 bases). CDR1 and CDR2 from the germline V gene are LGHNA and YSLEER. The CDR3 sequence is 14 residues long. With 0 bases removed from V and 7 bases from J, the gap between germline ends came to 9 bases.

The chain carries TRBV18 and TRBJ1-5; D unresolved. CDR1 and CDR2 (germline): KGHSH, LQKENI. V was cut by 2 bases and J by 2 bases, with 7 bases left in between. The CDR3 covers 14 residues. Written as DNA, the CDR3 is TGTGCCAGCTCACCAGGGCGGGGCAATCAGCCCCAGCATTTT. It encodes CASSPGRGNQPQHF.

The chain recombines TRBV4-2 with TRBJ2-2, with a weak D call TRBD2 (6 bases). In germline, CDR1 is LGHNA, CDR2 YNFKEQ. The germline V and J ends were trimmed by 1 base and 7 bases, with 13 bases remaining between them. This CDR3 is 15 amino acids long. CDR3 coding DNA: TGTGCCAGCAGCCAAGTGAGGAGGGCGGACGGGGAGCTGTTTTTT. Amino acid sequence: CASSQVRRADGELFF.

J is TRBJ1-2 and V is TRBV28, with D hard to call. The CDR3 has 13 residues. CDR1 is MDHEN and CDR2 is SYDVKM in the germline V gene. Trimming took 5 bases from V and 0 from J, leaving 7 bases between them. The CDR3 coding sequence is TGTGCCAGCAGTCCTCAGTCTAACTATGGCTACACCTTC. Its protein is CASSPQSNYGYTF.

This chain connects TRBV28 to TRBJ2-1; 9 bases agree with TRBD1. This CDR3 has 13 residues. The J segment lost 10 bases and the V segment lost 7 bases, leaving 8 bases of the junction unmatched. Germline assignment: CDR1 MDHEN and CDR2 SYDVKM. CDR3 in amino acids: CASNSDRGGEQFF. In DNA, the CDR3 is TGTGCCAGCAATTCTGACAGGGGGGGAGAGCAGTTCTTC.

This clone was counted once. The chain recombines TRBV5-5 with TRBJ1-1, with 8 bases matching TRBD1. The germline CDR1 and CDR2 sequences are SGHKS and YYEKEE (reference sequence). J lost 2 bases, V lost 4 bases, and 4 bases had no gene match. This CDR3 has 14 amino acids. The CDR3 reads CASSRTGYNTEAFF. The CDR3 nucleotides are TGTGCCAGCAGCCGGACAGGGTATAACACTGAAGCTTTCTTT.

V is TRBV19 and J is TRBJ2-5, with TRBD1 matching over 7 bases. There are 15 residues in the CDR3. In germline, CDR1 is LNHDA, CDR2 SQIVND (reference sequence). The junction had 6 bases not matched to a gene; V was cut back by 3 bases and J by 2 bases. The DNA of the CDR3 is TGTGCCAGTAGTATGGGGACAGCTAAACAAGAGACCCAGTACTTC. The encoded protein is CASSMGTAKQETQYF. Combining the CDR3 with reference TRBV19 and TRBJ2-5 gives the whole variable domain DGGITQSPKYLFRKEGQNVTLSCEQNLNHDAMYWYRQDPGQGLRLIYYSQIVNDFQKGDIAEGYSVSREKKESFPLTVTSAQKNPTAFYLCASSMGTAKQETQYFGPGTRLLVL.

This chain uses TRBV28 with TRBJ1-1, with D unresolved. Trimming took 10 bases from V and 4 from J, leaving 13 bases between them. Per the germline V gene, CDR1 is MDHEN and CDR2 is SYDVKM. This CDR3 comprises 12 residues. This CDR3 reads CATTLRTTEAFF. DNA for the CDR3: TGTGCCACCACCCTGAGGACCACTGAAGCTTTCTTT.

This chain connects TRBV6-5 to TRBJ2-5; TRBD2 aligns across 12 bases. The CDR3 has 16 amino acids. J was trimmed by 5 bases and V by 4 bases; bases with no gene match: 8. Germline values: CDR1 MNHEY, CDR2 SVGAGI. The CDR3, as DNA: TGTGCCAGCAGTTTATGGACTAGCGGGGCGGGGGAGACCCAGTACTTC. Amino acid sequence: CASSLWTSGAGETQYF.

J is TRBJ2-1 and V is TRBV30; tentatively, D is TRBD2 (6 bases). CDR1 GTSNPN and CDR2 SVGIG come from the germline V gene (reference sequence). V lost 0 bases and J lost 1, with 10 bases in between. The CDR3 loop spans 15 amino acids. Here the CDR3 reads CAWSVFGGSYNEQFF. The CDR3 nucleotides are TGTGCCTGGAGTGTATTTGGGGGGTCCTACAATGAGCAGTTCTTC.

The V and J genes are TRBV5-1 and TRBJ1-2; the D is unclear. Between the trimmed V and J ends, which lost 3 bases and 4 bases, there was a span of 7 bases. Germline CDR1 is SGHRS and CDR2 is YFSETQ. The CDR3 has 12 residues. CDR3 in amino acids: CASSSPGYGYTF. CDR3 sequence (DNA): TGCGCCAGCAGCTCGCCAGGCTATGGCTACACCTTC. The variable domain in full, with the rest retrieved from reference TRBV5-1 and TRBJ1-2, is KAGVTQTPRYLIKTRGQQVTLSCSPISGHRSVSWYQQTPGQGLQFLFEYFSETQRNKGNFPGRFSGRQFSNSRSEMNVSTLELGDSALYLCASSSPGYGYTFGSGTRLTVV.

CDR3 region: CASIGLAGRETQYF. CDR3 in DNA: TGTGCCAGCATTGGACTAGCGGGTCGGGAGACCCAGTACTTC. The genes are TRBV7-9 and TRBJ2-5, with TRBD2 identical over 11 bases. CDR1 is SEHNR, CDR2 FQNEAQ, per germline (reference sequence). The CDR3 covers 14 residues. V shed 7 bases and J 5 bases; nucleotides not matched to a gene: 6. Full variable domain (remainder filled in from reference TRBV7-9 and TRBJ2-5): DTGVSQNPRHKITKRGQNVTFRCDPISEHNRLYWYRQTLGQGPEFLTYFQNEAQLEKSRLLSDRFSAERPKGSFSTLEIQRTEQGDSAMYLCASIGLAGRETQYFGPGTRLLVL.

This chain joins TRBV7-2 and TRBJ2-1; D call uncertain. Per the germline V gene, CDR1 is SGHTA and CDR2 is FQGNSA. V lost 4 bases and J 8 bases, leaving 9 bases between the germline ends. The CDR3 is 12 residues long. CDR3 protein: CASSSLSYEQFF. In DNA, the CDR3 is TGTGCCAGCAGCTCCCTCAGCTATGAGCAGTTCTTC.

J is TRBJ2-5 and V is TRBV2; 8 nucleotides align to TRBD1. This CDR3 spans 14 amino acids. The V gene's germline CDR1 is SNHLY and CDR2 FYNNEI. The ends lost 2 bases at V and 4 bases at J; junction bases unmatched: 3. The CDR3 protein is CASSESRGRETQYF. The CDR3 DNA reads TGTGCCAGCAGTGAATCCAGGGGGCGAGAGACCCAGTACTTC. Full variable domain (outside the CDR3, taken from reference TRBV2 and TRBJ2-5): EPEVTQTPSHQVTQMGQEVILRCVPISNHLYFYWYRQILGQKVEFLVSFYNNEISEKSEIFDDQFSVERPDGSNFTLKIRSTKLEDSAMYFCASSESRGRETQYFGPGTRLLVL.

This chain joins TRBV9 and TRBJ1-4; a weak D match, TRBD1 (5 bases). The CDR3 extends over 13 amino acids. Trimming took 7 bases from V and 5 from J, leaving 12 bases between them. Germline loops: CDR1 SGDLS, CDR2 YYNGEE. The CDR3 spells CASGGGRNEKLFF. The CDR3 nucleotides read TGTGCCAGCGGGGGAGGGAGAAATGAAAAACTGTTTTTT. The full variable domain, rest sourced from reference TRBV9 and TRBJ1-4, is DSGVTQTPKHLITATGQRVTLRCSPRSGDLSVYWYQQSLDQGLQFLIQYYNGEERAKGNILERFSAQQFPDLHSELNLSSLELGDSALYFCASGGGRNEKLFFGSGTQLSVL.

This chain uses TRBV3-1 (or the pseudogene TRBV3-2) with TRBJ2-2; 12 bases are a match to TRBD2. The CDR3 spans 17 residues. J lost 4 bases, V lost 1 base, and 4 bases had no gene match. Germline values: CDR1 LGHDT, CDR2 YNNKEL (reference sequence). CDR3 sequence (DNA): TGTGCCAGCAGCCAAGGGACTAGCGGGACCCCCACCGGGGAGCTGTTTTTT. It yields the protein CASSQGTSGTPTGELFF.